The 14 T cell receptor beta chains listed next were all sequenced from one sample in a study of blood T cell repertoires in COVID-19. The data were produced by immunoSEQ multiplex PCR, yet TCRdb's version contains in-frame clones alone and is incomplete. The sample consists of over 450,000 clones, about 89% of them appearing once. Input material: peripheral blood. These receptors came from a woman between 50 and 59 years old with COVID-19, enrolled during active disease.

The chain combines TRBV5-1 with TRBJ1-1, with TRBD1 as a possible D gene (5 bases). Trimming removed 4 bases from V and 4 bases from J, with 14 bases in between. CDR3 length equals 14 residues. The germline V gene encodes CDR1 SGHRS and CDR2 YFSETQ. This chain's CDR3 is CASSPDGGGTEAFF. DNA of the CDR3: TGCGCCAGCAGCCCGGACGGGGGGGGCACTGAAGCTTTCTTT.

This clone occurred a few times. This chain connects TRBV7-9 to TRBJ2-7, with 9 bases aligning to TRBD1. Germline V gene lookup returns CDR1 SEHNR and CDR2 FQNEAQ (reference sequence). This CDR3 is built from 14 residues. Unmatched junction bases numbered 3, after V lost 1 base and J lost 5 bases. CDR3 amino acids: CASSLEQGAHEQYF. The CDR3 bases are TGTGCCAGCAGCTTAGAACAGGGGGCTCACGAGCAGTACTTC. Complete variable domain (other parts from reference TRBV7-9 and TRBJ2-7): DTGVSQNPRHKITKRGQNVTFRCDPISEHNRLYWYRQTLGQGPEFLTYFQNEAQLEKSRLLSDRFSAERPKGSFSTLEIQRTEQGDSAMYLCASSLEQGAHEQYFGPGTRLTVT.

To note about this clone: This CDR3 is also generated by other DNA sequences in the sample. The chain carries TRBV30 and TRBJ1-5, with a possible D match to TRBD1 (5 bases). Germline V gene data show CDR1 as GTSNPN and CDR2 as SVGIG (reference sequence). The CDR3 has 12 residues. V lost 2 bases and J 4 bases, leaving 6 bases between the germline ends. CDR3 in DNA: TGTGCCTGGAGTTCAGGGAATCAGCCCCAGCATTTT. The encoded protein is CAWSSGNQPQHF.

J is TRBJ2-1 and V is TRBV7-2, with TRBD2 identical over 11 bases. V dropped 2 bases and J dropped 10; count of bases not matched to a gene: 19. The CDR3 covers 19 residues. In germline, CDR1 is SGHTA, CDR2 FQGNSA. CDR3 sequence reads: CASSLNRDSGGAGLDEQFF. DNA for the CDR3: TGTGCCAGCAGCTTAAATCGAGATAGCGGGGGGGCCGGATTGGACGAGCAGTTCTTC.

The rearrangement links TRBV6-5 to TRBJ1-2, with a weak D call TRBD1 (6 bases). Looked up from germline, CDR1 is MNHEY and CDR2 is SVGAGI. V gave up 5 bases and J gave up 0 bases, with 7 bases separating them. The CDR3 contains 13 residues. The CDR3 nucleotides read TGTGCCAGCAGTACAGGGACTAACTATGGCTACACCTTC. Translated: CASSTGTNYGYTF.

This clone was seen a single time. The chain recombines TRBV5-4 with TRBJ2-3; 8 bases fit TRBD1. Trimming cost V 5 bases and J 2 bases; bases outside gene matches: 10. The germline CDR1 and CDR2 sequences are SGHNT and YYREEE (reference sequence). The CDR3 contains 16 residues. The CDR3 loop reads CASSHLSGGSTDTQYF. As DNA, the CDR3 is TGTGCCAGCAGTCACCTATCAGGGGGCTCCACAGATACGCAGTATTTT.

The chain has TRBV7-2 and TRBJ2-6; 8 bases are a match to TRBD2. This CDR3 has 16 amino acids. J lost 2 bases, V lost 5 bases, and 5 bases had no gene match. Germline V gene lookup returns CDR1 SGHTA and CDR2 FQGNSA. The CDR3 loop is CASSPRGGTGANVLTF. CDR3 nucleotide sequence: TGTGCCAGCAGCCCCCGGGGGGGGACTGGGGCCAACGTCCTGACTTTC. Full variable domain (outside the CDR3, taken from reference TRBV7-2 and TRBJ2-6): GAGVSQSPSNKVTEKGKDVELRCDPISGHTALYWYRQSLGQGLEFLIYFQGNSAPDKSGLPSDRFSAERTGGSVSTLTIQRTQQEDSAVYLCASSPRGGTGANVLTFGAGSRLTVL.

V usage is TRBV18 and J usage is TRBJ2-7; 8 bases match TRBD2. This CDR3 has 16 amino acids. Germline trimming cut 5 bases from V and 2 bases from J; bases unmatched to any gene: 11. CDR1 and CDR2 (germline): KGHSH, LQKENI. CDR3 amino acids: CASSARAGGGTYEQYF. CDR3 DNA sequence: TGTGCCAGCTCAGCGAGAGCGGGCGGGGGGACCTACGAGCAGTACTTC.

The chain recombines TRBV2 with TRBJ2-7; D is possibly TRBD2 (6 bases). Germline V gene data show CDR1 as SNHLY and CDR2 as FYNNEI. Between the trimmed V and J ends, which lost 2 bases and 0 bases, there was a span of 14 bases. CDR3 size: 16 residues. This chain's CDR3 is CASSERGRRGSYEQYF. The DNA of the CDR3 is TGTGCCAGCAGTGAAAGGGGCAGGCGGGGCTCCTACGAGCAGTACTTC.

The chain has TRBV6-1 and TRBJ1-1; TRBD1 might be the D (6 bases). This CDR3 is built from 15 residues. Per germline, CDR1 MNHNS and CDR2 SASEGT. Trimming stripped 2 bases from V and 5 bases from J, with 15 bases between. CDR3 sequence reads: CASSETDRSGTEAFF. The CDR3 coding sequence is TGTGCCAGCAGTGAAACTGACAGGTCGGGAACTGAAGCTTTCTTT.

This chain links TRBV28 with TRBJ2-2; 9 bases align to TRBD1. The CDR3 sequence is 17 residues long. CDR1 and CDR2 from the germline V gene are MDHEN and SYDVKM. With 10 bases clipped from V and 0 bases from J, the junction kept 12 bases outside the gene matches. Here the CDR3 DNA reads TGTGCCATCACCGGGACAGGGTTTTACGCGAACACCGGGGAGCTGTTTTTT. Residues: CAITGTGFYANTGELFF.

The gene calls are TRBV7-9 and TRBJ2-3, with 10 bases that match TRBD2. The germline V gene encodes CDR1 SEHNR and CDR2 FQNEAQ (reference sequence). The CDR3 sequence is 20 residues long. Trimming removed 5 bases from V and 0 bases from J; junction bases left unmatched: 17. CDR3 residues: CASSTLSGGPARPSTDTQYF. For the CDR3, the DNA is TGTGCCAGCAGCACTCTTAGCGGGGGGCCCGCTAGACCTAGCACAGATACGCAGTATTTT.

The V and J genes are TRBV15 and TRBJ2-3; the match to TRBD1 covers 8 bases. J gave up 5 bases and V 5 bases, and 9 bases lay outside the gene matches. The CDR3 is 15 residues long. CDR1 is LNHNV, CDR2 YYDKDF, per germline (reference sequence). The CDR3 protein is CATSSRTGSGDTQYF. CDR3 coding DNA: TGTGCCACCAGCTCCCGGACAGGGAGCGGAGATACGCAGTATTTT.

The J gene is TRBJ2-4, the V gene TRBV11-2; D perhaps matches TRBD1 (5 bases). Germline V lookup: CDR1 SGHAT, CDR2 FQNNGV. The CDR3 consists of 13 residues. Trimming shortened V by 1 base and J by 8 bases, and 9 bases separated the two germline ends. The CDR3 DNA reads TGTGCCAGCAGCTTAGGGGGCACGGACATTCAGTACTTC. As protein: CASSLGGTDIQYF.